What follows are 11 T cell receptor beta chains derived from one specimen sequenced in a study of cytomegalovirus exposure and HLA in healthy donors. The PCR made use of 60 Vbeta and 13 Jbeta primers. Some clones are missing from TCRdb's copy, which holds only in-frame ones; the method was immunoSEQ multiplex PCR. The table has approximately 100,000 clones, 70% to 85% seen once. The source material was PBMCs. Every receptor here comes from a woman between 18 and 29 years old in good health and CMV-seropositive.

This clone has only one observation. This sequence joins TRBV30 and TRBJ2-7; possible D gene TRBD2, 6 bases. V shed 1 base and J shed 2 bases, with 24 bases lying between them. The CDR3 sequence is 18 residues long. The V gene's germline CDR1 is GTSNPN and CDR2 SVGIG (reference sequence). CDR3 nucleotides: TGTGCCTGGAGTGGGGCCCTTTCTTACCGGGAGAGAACCTACGAGCAGTACTTC. This codes for CAWSGALSYRERTYEQYF.

This rearrangement joins TRBV5-1 to TRBJ2-7, with a possible D match to TRBD2 (5 bases). There are 11 residues in the CDR3. The germline gives CDR1 SGHRS, CDR2 YFSETQ. V shed 3 bases and J shed 7 bases, with 8 bases lying between them. CDR3 loop: CASSSQREQYF. The CDR3 bases are TGCGCCAGCAGCTCCCAGCGGGAGCAGTACTTC.

This chain connects TRBV5-4 to TRBJ2-7, with 7 bases that match TRBD1. The CDR3 totals 13 residues. Per germline, CDR1 SGHNT and CDR2 YYREEE (reference sequence). The V and J ends lost 5 bases and 1 base, in that order; junction bases with no gene match: 3. The CDR3 nucleotides are TGTGCCAGCAGGCGGACAGGATCCTACGAGCAGTACTTC. Its translation is CASRRTGSYEQYF.

The V and J genes are TRBV7-6 and TRBJ2-7; tentatively, D is TRBD1 (5 bases). The CDR3 length is 15 residues. Germline CDR1 SGHVS, CDR2 FNYEAQ. Trimming took 1 base from V and 0 from J, leaving 10 bases between them. The CDR3 reads CASSLGAGNSYEQYF. The DNA for the CDR3 is TGTGCCAGCAGCTTAGGGGCAGGGAACTCCTACGAGCAGTACTTC.

In its sample, this clone was seen once. The rearrangement joins TRBV30 to TRBJ2-5; 8 nucleotides match TRBD1. The CDR3 is made up of 14 amino acids. The J segment lost 5 bases and the V segment lost 1 base, leaving 6 bases of the junction unmatched. CDR1 is GTSNPN and CDR2 is SVGIG in the germline V gene (reference sequence). The CDR3 spells CAWSGFRGLETQYF. The CDR3 DNA is TGTGCCTGGAGTGGATTCAGGGGGCTGGAGACCCAGTACTTC. The whole variable domain, filled in from reference TRBV30 and TRBJ2-5, reads SQTIHQWPATLVQPVGSPLSLECTVEGTSNPNLYWYRQAAGRGLQLLFYSVGIGQISSEVPQNLSASRPQDRQFILSSKKLLLSDSGFYLCAWSGFRGLETQYFGPGTRLLVL.

This clone has only a few counts. The chain uses TRBV11-3 and TRBJ2-7, with D uncertain. The germline CDR1 and CDR2 sequences are SGHNT and YENEEA. The CDR3 has 15 residues. Trimming stripped 0 bases from V and 0 bases from J, with 9 bases between. CDR3 amino acids: CASSLDAGSSYEQYF. The CDR3 bases are TGTGCCAGCAGCTTAGACGCAGGAAGCTCCTACGAGCAGTACTTC.

The chain links TRBV4-1 to TRBJ1-1; D gene unclear. V was cut by 1 base and J by 1 base, with 13 bases left in between. The germline V gene encodes CDR1 MGHRA and CDR2 YSYEKL. CDR3 length equals 16 residues. CDR3 region: CASSQVSSRSNTEAFF. For the CDR3, the DNA is TGCGCCAGCAGCCAAGTTTCGTCCAGATCGAACACTGAAGCTTTCTTT.

J is TRBJ1-2 and V is TRBV2; TRBD1 is a possible D gene (5 bases). Trimming cost V 6 bases and J 2 bases, with 10 bases left between them. Germline V gene data show CDR1 as SNHLY and CDR2 as FYNNEI. The CDR3 loop spans 13 amino acids. The CDR3 loop reads CASRETDNYGYTF. CDR3 in DNA: TGTGCCAGCAGAGAGACAGACAACTATGGCTACACCTTC.

This chain uses TRBV6-6 with TRBJ1-1; no clear D. Trimming took 7 bases from V and 7 from J, leaving 16 bases between them. The CDR3 length is 13 residues. Germline V gene lookup returns CDR1 MNHNY and CDR2 SVGAGI (reference sequence). The CDR3 sequence is CASTGLVWREAFF. For the CDR3, the DNA is TGTGCCAGCACTGGTCTAGTCTGGCGTGAAGCTTTCTTT.

The chain couples TRBV27 to TRBJ1-1; a weak D match, TRBD1 (5 bases). The ends were cut back, 5 bases at V and 7 bases at J, with 17 bases in the middle. The CDR3 has 14 residues. Germline CDR1 MNHEY, CDR2 SMNVEV (reference sequence). CDR3 sequence (DNA): TGTGCCAGCAGTATCGGGGGGGAAGGGATTGAAGCTTTCTTT. Encoded protein: CASSIGGEGIEAFF.

The chain recombines TRBV30 with TRBJ2-7; 8 bases match TRBD1. Germline CDR1 reads GTSNPN; CDR2 reads SVGIG (reference sequence). The V gene end was trimmed by 3 bases and the J gene end by 7 bases; junction bases not matched to a gene: 11. The CDR3 length is 14 residues. CDR3 sequence (DNA): TGTGCCTGGAGACCCCGAGGCAGGGGGCGAGAGCAGTACTTC. As protein: CAWRPRGRGREQYF.